These 14 T cell receptor beta chains originate from one sample sequenced in a study of T cells in localized non-small cell lung cancer. TCRdb's copy holds only in-frame clones and misses some; the assay was immunoSEQ multiplex PCR. The sample consists of about 15,000 clones, approximately 89% of them appearing once. The sequenced sample was peripheral blood, obtained before any cancer treatment. The receptors here all came from a woman aged 40-69 years with stage I lung adenocarcinoma.

This chain joins TRBV28 and TRBJ1-3; 7 nucleotides match TRBD1. The V gene's germline CDR1 is MDHEN and CDR2 SYDVKM. CDR3 length: 16 residues. The V and J ends lost 3 bases and 4 bases, in that order; junction bases with no gene match: 9. CDR3 bases: TGTGCCAGCAGTTTGACAGGGAAATTGGAGGGAAACACCATATATTTT. This translates into CASSLTGKLEGNTIYF.

This clone showed up just once. The rearrangement joins TRBV7-9 to TRBJ1-3; D unclear. This CDR3 region has 15 residues. Deletions cut 5 bases from V and 0 bases from J, with 11 bases between. Germline-derived CDR1 and CDR2 are SEHNR and FQNEAQ (reference sequence). Here the CDR3 reads CASSLVPSSGNTIYF. The CDR3 DNA reads as TGTGCCAGCAGCCTGGTCCCCAGCTCTGGAAACACCATATATTTT.

The chain recombines TRBV28 with TRBJ2-4; D call uncertain. This CDR3 is 17 amino acids long. V was shortened by 2 bases and J by 4 bases, with 18 bases between the two germline ends. Germline V gene data show CDR1 as MDHEN and CDR2 as SYDVKM. The CDR3 DNA reads as TGTGCCAGCAGTTTAGCCAGCACTGGTAACAAAAAAAACATTCAGTACTTC. It specifies CASSLASTGNKKNIQYF.

The chain links TRBV15 to TRBJ2-5; D may be TRBD1 or TRBD2 (6 bases each). CDR1 is LNHNV and CDR2 is YYDKDF in the germline V gene (reference sequence). V lost 3 bases and J 6 bases, leaving 17 bases between the germline ends. The CDR3 runs to 15 residues. DNA for the CDR3: TGTGCCACCAGCAGGGGGGGCCGGACGATGAAGACCCAGTACTTC. It specifies CATSRGGRTMKTQYF.

The rearrangement uses TRBV9 and TRBJ2-2; D is uncertain. CDR1 is SGDLS and CDR2 is YYNGEE in the germline V gene. The CDR3 runs 15 residues. Trimming pared 0 bases from V and 6 bases from J, leaving 12 bases between. The chain's CDR3 is CASSVGVTLSGELFF. The CDR3, as DNA: TGTGCCAGCAGCGTAGGGGTCACCCTGTCCGGGGAGCTGTTTTTT.

The rearrangement links TRBV18 to TRBJ1-6; 10 bases align to TRBD1. Germline V lookup: CDR1 KGHSH, CDR2 LQKENI. There are 15 residues in the CDR3. V was clipped by 5 bases and J by 8 bases; unmatched bases: 6. The CDR3 spells CASSGPGTGDSPLHF. The CDR3 DNA follows: TGTGCCAGCTCAGGACCCGGGACAGGGGATTCACCCCTCCACTTT.

The chain combines TRBV25-1 with TRBJ2-1; perhaps TRBD2 as D (7 bases). The CDR3 length is 15 residues. CDR1 is MGHDK and CDR2 is SYGVNS in the germline V gene. Trimming took off 5 bases at V and 9 bases at J, with 20 bases between the two ends. CDR3 sequence (DNA): TGTGCCAGCAGTCTACGGACTAGGGGGGTCGGTGAGCAGTTCTTC. Translating gives CASSLRTRGVGEQFF.

This clone has more than one count but fewer than ten. CDR3 protein: CASRKTGGTEAFF. The CDR3 DNA follows: TGTGCCAGCAGGAAAACAGGGGGCACCGAAGCTTTCTTT. This chain uses TRBV6-5 with TRBJ1-1; 9 positions agree with TRBD1. Trimming at V came to 6 bases and at J to 8 bases, leaving 7 bases not matched to a gene. This CDR3 contains 13 residues. Germline CDR1 is MNHEY and CDR2 is SVGAGI.

The chain employs TRBV4-1 and TRBJ2-7; a weak D match, TRBD1 (6 bases). The length of the CDR3 is 14 residues. The V and J ends lost 6 bases and 2 bases respectively, with 14 bases between them. Germline V gene lookup returns CDR1 MGHRA and CDR2 YSYEKL. CDR3 sequence: CASRKTGLAYEQYF. As DNA, the CDR3 is TGCGCCAGCAGAAAGACAGGTCTCGCCTACGAGCAGTACTTC.

Details on this clone: One end of the junction fails to match germline, which may point to a read error. This sequence joins TRBV7-7 and TRBJ1-3; tentative D call: TRBD1 (5 bases). The germline gives CDR1 SSHAT, CDR2 FNYEAQ (reference sequence). The CDR3 covers 15 residues. The CDR3 DNA reads as TGTGCTAGCAGCGCTGACAGATCGGCTGGAAACACCATATATTTT. Amino acid sequence: CASSADRSAGNTIYF.

This clone was detected once. The DNA of the CDR3 is TGTGCCAGCAGCGCCCACCCAGCGTTTACTGAAGCTTTCTTT. It translates to CASSAHPAFTEAFF. The chain carries TRBV9 and TRBJ1-1; D unclear. In germline, CDR1 is SGDLS, CDR2 YYNGEE. Trimming removed 3 bases at V and 5 bases at J, with 14 bases between. This CDR3 region has 14 residues.

Judged by abundance, this clone is medium-sized. The chain has TRBV19 and TRBJ1-6; D is undetermined. V was clipped by 5 bases and J by 5 bases, with 19 bases between them. This CDR3 spans 17 amino acids. Germline CDR1 reads LNHDA; CDR2 reads SQIVND (reference sequence). The CDR3 DNA reads TGTGCCAGTAGTCAACCAGTTCGACAAAGCGATAATTCACCCCTCCACTTT. It yields the protein CASSQPVRQSDNSPLHF.

This clone showed up just once. CDR3 nucleotide sequence: TGTGCCAGCAGCCTCCGACTAGCGGGGGGGCTCAATGAGCAGTTCTTC. This codes for CASSLRLAGGLNEQFF. The J gene is TRBJ2-1, the V gene TRBV7-9, with 14 bases that match TRBD2. The length of the CDR3 is 16 residues. V was clipped by 5 bases and J by 6 bases; unmatched bases: 6. In germline, CDR1 is SEHNR, CDR2 FQNEAQ (reference sequence).

This clone was seen once. This chain joins TRBV18 and TRBJ1-1; TRBD1 agrees at 7 bases. The V and J ends lost 1 base and 5 bases, in that order; junction bases with no gene match: 7. Germline values: CDR1 KGHSH, CDR2 LQKENI. The CDR3 runs 15 residues. CDR3 loop: CASSPRTGVATEAFF. The CDR3 DNA reads TGTGCCAGCTCACCACGTACAGGGGTAGCGACTGAAGCTTTCTTT.